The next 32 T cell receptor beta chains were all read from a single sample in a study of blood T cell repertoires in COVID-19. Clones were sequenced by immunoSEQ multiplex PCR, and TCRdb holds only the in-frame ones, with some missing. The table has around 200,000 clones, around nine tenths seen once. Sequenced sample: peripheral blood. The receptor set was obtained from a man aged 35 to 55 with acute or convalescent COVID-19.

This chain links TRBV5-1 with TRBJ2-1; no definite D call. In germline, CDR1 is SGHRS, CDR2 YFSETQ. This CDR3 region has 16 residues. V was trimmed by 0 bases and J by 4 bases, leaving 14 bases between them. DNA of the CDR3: TGCGCCAGCAGCTTGGCTGAGACTCCCGGTTACAATGAGCAGTTCTTC. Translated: CASSLAETPGYNEQFF.

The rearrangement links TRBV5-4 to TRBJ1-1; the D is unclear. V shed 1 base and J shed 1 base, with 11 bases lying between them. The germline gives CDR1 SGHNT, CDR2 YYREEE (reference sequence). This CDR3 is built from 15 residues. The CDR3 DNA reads TGTGCCAGCAGCTTGATGGGCTTCGGGAACACTGAAGCTTTCTTT. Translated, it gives CASSLMGFGNTEAFF.

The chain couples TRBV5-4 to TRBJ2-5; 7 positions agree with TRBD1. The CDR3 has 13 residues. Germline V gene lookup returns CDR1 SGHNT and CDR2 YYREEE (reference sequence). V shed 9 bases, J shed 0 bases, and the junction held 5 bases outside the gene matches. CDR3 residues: CATLGQNQETQYF. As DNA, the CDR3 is TGTGCCACCTTGGGACAGAACCAAGAGACCCAGTACTTC. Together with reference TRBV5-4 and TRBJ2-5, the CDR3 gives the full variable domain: ETGVTQSPTHLIKTRGQQVTLRCSSQSGHNTVSWYQQALGQGPQFIFQYYREEENGRGNFPPRFSGLQFPNYSSELNVNALELDDSALYLCATLGQNQETQYFGPGTRLLVL.

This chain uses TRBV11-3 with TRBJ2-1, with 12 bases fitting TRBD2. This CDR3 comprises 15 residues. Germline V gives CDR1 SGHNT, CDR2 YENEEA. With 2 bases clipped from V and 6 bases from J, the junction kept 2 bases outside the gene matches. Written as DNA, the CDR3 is TGTGCCAGCAGCTTAACTAGCGGGGGGCCCAATGAGCAGTTCTTC. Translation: CASSLTSGGPNEQFF. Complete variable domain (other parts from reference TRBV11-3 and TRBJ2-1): EAGVVQSPRYKIIEKKQPVAFWCNPISGHNTLYWYLQNLGQGPELLIRYENEEAVDDSQLPKDRFSAERLKGVDSTLKIQPAELGDSAVYLCASSLTSGGPNEQFFGPGTRLTVL.

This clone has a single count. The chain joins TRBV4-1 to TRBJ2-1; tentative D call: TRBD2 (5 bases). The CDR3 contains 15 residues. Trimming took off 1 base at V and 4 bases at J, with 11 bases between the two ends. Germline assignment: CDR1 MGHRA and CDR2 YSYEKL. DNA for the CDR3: TGCGCCAGCAGCCAAGTCCAGACGGGGTACAATGAGCAGTTCTTC. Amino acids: CASSQVQTGYNEQFF.

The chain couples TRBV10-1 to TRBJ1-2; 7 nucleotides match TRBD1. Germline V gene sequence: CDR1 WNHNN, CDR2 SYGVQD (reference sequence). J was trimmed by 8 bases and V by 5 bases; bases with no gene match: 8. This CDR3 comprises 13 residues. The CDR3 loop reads CASSPTRGNGYTF. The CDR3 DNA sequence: TGCGCCAGCAGTCCAACCAGGGGGAACGGCTACACCTTC.

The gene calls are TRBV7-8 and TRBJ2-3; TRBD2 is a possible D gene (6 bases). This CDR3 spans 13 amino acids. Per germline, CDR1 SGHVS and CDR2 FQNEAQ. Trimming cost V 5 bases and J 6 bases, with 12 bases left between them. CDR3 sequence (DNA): TGTGCCAGCAGCCGGGAGCGTGGGGATACGCAGTATTTT. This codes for CASSRERGDTQYF.

The CDR3 bases are TGCGCCAGCAGTCCAGGGGACAGGCCGAACACCGGGGAGCTGTTTTTT. Translated, it gives CASSPGDRPNTGELFF. The rearrangement joins TRBV10-2 to TRBJ2-2, with 8 bases that match TRBD1. Losses at the gene ends were 5 bases for V and 0 bases for J; bases not matched to a gene: 5. The CDR3 spans 16 residues. From germline, CDR1 is WSHSY and CDR2 SAAADI.

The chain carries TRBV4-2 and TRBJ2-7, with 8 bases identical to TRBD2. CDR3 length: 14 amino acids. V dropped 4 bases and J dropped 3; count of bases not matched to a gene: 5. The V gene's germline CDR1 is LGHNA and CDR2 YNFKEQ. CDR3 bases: TGTGCCAGCAGCCTTCAGCGGGAGAGCTACGAGCAGTACTTC. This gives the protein CASSLQRESYEQYF.

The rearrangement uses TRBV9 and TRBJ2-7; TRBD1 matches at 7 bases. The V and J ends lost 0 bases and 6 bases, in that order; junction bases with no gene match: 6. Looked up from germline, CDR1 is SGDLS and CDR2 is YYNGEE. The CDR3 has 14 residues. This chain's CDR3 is CASSVESGGAEQYF. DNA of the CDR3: TGTGCCAGCAGCGTAGAGTCAGGGGGAGCCGAGCAGTACTTC.

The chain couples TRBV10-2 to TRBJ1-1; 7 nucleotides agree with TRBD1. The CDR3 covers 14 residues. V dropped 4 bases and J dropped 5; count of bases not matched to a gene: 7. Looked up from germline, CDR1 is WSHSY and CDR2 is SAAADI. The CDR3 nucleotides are TGCGCCAGCAGTGGAAGACAGGGTGGGACTGAAGCTTTCTTT. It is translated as CASSGRQGGTEAFF.

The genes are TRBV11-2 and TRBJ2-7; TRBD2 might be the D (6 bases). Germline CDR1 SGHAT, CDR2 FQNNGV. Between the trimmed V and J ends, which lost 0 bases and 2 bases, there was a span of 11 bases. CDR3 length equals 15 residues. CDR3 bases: TGTGCCAGCAGCTTAGAGGGTACTAGCACCTACGAGCAGTACTTC. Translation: CASSLEGTSTYEQYF.

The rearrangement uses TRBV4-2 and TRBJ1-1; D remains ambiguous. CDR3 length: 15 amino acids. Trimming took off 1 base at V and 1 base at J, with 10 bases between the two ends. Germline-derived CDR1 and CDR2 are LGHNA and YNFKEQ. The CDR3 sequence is CASSQGLRGNTEAFF. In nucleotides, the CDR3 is TGTGCCAGCAGCCAAGGTCTCCGAGGGAACACTGAAGCTTTCTTT.

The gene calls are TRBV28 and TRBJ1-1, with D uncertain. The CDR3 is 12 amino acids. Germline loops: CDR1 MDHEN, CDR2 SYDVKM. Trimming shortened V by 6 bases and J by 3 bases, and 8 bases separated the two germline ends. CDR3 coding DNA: TGTGCCAGCAGCCGTATCGACACTGAAGCTTTCTTT. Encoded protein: CASSRIDTEAFF.

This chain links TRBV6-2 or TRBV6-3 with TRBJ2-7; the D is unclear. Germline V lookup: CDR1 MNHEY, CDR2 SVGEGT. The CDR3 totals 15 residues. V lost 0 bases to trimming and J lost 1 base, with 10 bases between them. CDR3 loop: CASSYSVFRSYEQYF. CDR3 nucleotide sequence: TGTGCCAGCAGTTACTCCGTCTTCCGGTCCTACGAGCAGTACTTC.

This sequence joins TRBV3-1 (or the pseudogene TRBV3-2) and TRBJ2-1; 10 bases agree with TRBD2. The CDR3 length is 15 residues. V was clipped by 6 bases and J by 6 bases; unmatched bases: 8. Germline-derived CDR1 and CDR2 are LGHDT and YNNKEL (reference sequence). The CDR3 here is CASRFSGGSPNEQFF. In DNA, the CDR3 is TGTGCCAGCAGGTTTAGCGGGGGGTCCCCCAATGAGCAGTTCTTC.

The CDR3 loop reads CASGFGTTNYGYTF. The CDR3 nucleotides read TGTGCTAGTGGTTTTGGCACCACTAACTATGGCTACACCTTC. The gene calls are TRBV12-5 and TRBJ1-2; D unclear. The CDR3 sequence is 14 residues long. Looked up from germline, CDR1 is LGHNT and CDR2 is FRNRAP. V shed 3 bases and J shed 0 bases, with 8 bases lying between them.

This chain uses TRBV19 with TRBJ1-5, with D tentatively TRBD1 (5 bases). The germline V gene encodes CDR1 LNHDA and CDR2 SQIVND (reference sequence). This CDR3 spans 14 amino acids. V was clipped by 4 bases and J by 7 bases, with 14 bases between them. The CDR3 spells CASSTRVMGQPQHF. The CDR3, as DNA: TGTGCCAGTAGTACCAGGGTCATGGGCCAGCCCCAGCATTTT.

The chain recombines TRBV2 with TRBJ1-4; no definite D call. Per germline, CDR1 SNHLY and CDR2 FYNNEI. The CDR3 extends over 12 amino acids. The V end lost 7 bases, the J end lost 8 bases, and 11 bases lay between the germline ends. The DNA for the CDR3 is TGTGCCAGCACGAGGGAACGCGAAAAACTGTTTTTT. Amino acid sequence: CASTREREKLFF.

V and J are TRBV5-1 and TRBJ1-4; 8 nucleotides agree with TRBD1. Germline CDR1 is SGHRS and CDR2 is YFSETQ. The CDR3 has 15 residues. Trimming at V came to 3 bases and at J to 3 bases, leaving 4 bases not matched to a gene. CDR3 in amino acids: CASSWGRGPNEKLFF. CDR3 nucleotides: TGCGCCAGCAGCTGGGGCAGGGGGCCTAATGAAAAACTGTTTTTT.

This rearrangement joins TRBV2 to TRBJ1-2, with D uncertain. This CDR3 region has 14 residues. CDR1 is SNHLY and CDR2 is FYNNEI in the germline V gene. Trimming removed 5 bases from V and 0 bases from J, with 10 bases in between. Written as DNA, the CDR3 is TGTGCCAGCAGTTCGGGGATGTCTAACTATGGCTACACCTTC. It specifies CASSSGMSNYGYTF.

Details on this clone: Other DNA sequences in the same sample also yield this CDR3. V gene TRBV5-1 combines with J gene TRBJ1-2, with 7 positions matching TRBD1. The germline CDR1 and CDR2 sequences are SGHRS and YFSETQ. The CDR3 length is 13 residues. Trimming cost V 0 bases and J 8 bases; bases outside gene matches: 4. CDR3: CASSLGQGGGYTF. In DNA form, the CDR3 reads TGCGCCAGCAGCTTGGGACAGGGTGGCGGCTACACCTTC.

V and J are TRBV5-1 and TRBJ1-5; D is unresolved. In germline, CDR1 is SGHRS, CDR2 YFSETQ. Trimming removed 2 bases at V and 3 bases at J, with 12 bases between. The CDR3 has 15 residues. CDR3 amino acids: CASSLEGMDNQPQHF. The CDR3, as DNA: TGCGCCAGCAGCTTAGAGGGAATGGACAATCAGCCCCAGCATTTT. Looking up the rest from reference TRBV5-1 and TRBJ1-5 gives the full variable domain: KAGVTQTPRYLIKTRGQQVTLSCSPISGHRSVSWYQQTPGQGLQFLFEYFSETQRNKGNFPGRFSGRQFSNSRSEMNVSTLELGDSALYLCASSLEGMDNQPQHFGDGTRLSIL.

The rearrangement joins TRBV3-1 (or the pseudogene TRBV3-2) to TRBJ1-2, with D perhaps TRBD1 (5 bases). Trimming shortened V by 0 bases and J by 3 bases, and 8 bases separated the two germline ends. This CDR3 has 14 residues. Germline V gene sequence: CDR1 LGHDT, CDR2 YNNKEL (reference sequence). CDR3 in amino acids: CASSQEQGYYGYTF. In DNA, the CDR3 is TGTGCCAGCAGCCAAGAGCAGGGTTACTATGGCTACACCTTC.

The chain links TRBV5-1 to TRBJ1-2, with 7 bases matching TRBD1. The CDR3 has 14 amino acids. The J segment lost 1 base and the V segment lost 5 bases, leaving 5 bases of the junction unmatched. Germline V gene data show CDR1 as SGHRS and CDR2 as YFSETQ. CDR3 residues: CASSPGQNNYGYTF. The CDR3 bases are TGCGCCAGCAGTCCGGGACAGAATAACTATGGCTACACCTTC.

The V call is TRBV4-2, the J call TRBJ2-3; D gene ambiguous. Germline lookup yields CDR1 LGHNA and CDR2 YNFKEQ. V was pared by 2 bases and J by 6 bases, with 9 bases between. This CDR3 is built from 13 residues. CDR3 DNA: TGTGCCAGCAGCCAAACAACGTGGGATACGCAGTATTTT. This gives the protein CASSQTTWDTQYF.

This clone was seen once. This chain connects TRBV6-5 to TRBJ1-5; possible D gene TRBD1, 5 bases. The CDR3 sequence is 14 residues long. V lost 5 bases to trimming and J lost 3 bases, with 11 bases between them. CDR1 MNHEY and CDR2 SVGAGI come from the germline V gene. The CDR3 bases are TGTGCCAGCAGTCCCACAGGCTACAATCAGCCCCAGCATTTT. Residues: CASSPTGYNQPQHF.

CDR3 protein: CASSQGGTSGSSYNEQFF. The CDR3 DNA follows: TGTGCCAGCAGCCAGGGTGGGACTAGCGGAAGCTCCTACAATGAGCAGTTCTTC. The chain combines TRBV7-6 with TRBJ2-1, with 11 bases identical to TRBD2. Germline V gene data show CDR1 as SGHVS and CDR2 as FNYEAQ. V trimming: 5 bases; J trimming: 0 bases; junction bases outside the gene matches: 9. The CDR3 extends over 18 amino acids.

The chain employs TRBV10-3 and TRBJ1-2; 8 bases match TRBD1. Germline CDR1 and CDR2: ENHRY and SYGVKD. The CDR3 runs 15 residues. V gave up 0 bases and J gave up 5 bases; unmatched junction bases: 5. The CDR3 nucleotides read TGTGCCATCAGTGAGTCAGACAGGGGTTCGTATGGCTACACCTTC. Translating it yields CAISESDRGSYGYTF.

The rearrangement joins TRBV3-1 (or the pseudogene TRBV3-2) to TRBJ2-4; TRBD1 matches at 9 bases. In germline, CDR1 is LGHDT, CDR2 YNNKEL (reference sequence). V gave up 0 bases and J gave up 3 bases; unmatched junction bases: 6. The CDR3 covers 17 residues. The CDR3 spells CASSQEAGTGRKNIQYF. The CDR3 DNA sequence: TGTGCCAGCAGCCAAGAAGCCGGGACAGGGCGCAAAAACATTCAGTACTTC.

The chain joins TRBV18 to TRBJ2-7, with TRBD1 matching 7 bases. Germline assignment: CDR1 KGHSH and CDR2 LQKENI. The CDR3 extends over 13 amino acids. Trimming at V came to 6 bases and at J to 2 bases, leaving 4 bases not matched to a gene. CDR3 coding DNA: TGTGCCAGCTCGGGACAGCCCACCTACGAGCAGTACTTC. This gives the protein CASSGQPTYEQYF.

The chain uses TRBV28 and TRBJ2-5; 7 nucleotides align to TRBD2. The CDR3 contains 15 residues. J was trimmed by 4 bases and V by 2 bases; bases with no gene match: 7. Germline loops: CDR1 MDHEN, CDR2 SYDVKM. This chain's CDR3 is CASSLGGGIGETQYF. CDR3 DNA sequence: TGTGCCAGCAGTTTAGGCGGGGGAATTGGAGAGACCCAGTACTTC.